This TCR beta chain comes out of a study of T cell responses to AZD1222 COVID-19 vaccine. Study results and limitations: At baseline, seropositivity was found in only 5 to 7 AZD1222 recipients. Targeting of unmutated variant regions was reportedly seen in nearly half of spike-specific TCRs. Spike was spanned by vaccine-associated CD4 TCRs, with dominance at 160-218 and 743-854.

The CDR3 consists of 17 residues. J was trimmed by 8 bases and V by 2 bases; bases with no gene match: 10. On this clone: Its antigen is currently unknown.

Libraries were prepared by immunoSEQ multiplex PCR; TCRdb keeps only in-frame clonotypes and omits some of them. The sample contains 250,000 to 300,000 clones, around 93% of which appear only once. The chain employs TRBV23-1 and TRBJ2-1, with 12 bases aligning to TRBD1. TRBV23-1 is an ORF, with its function uncertain. This specimen consisted of peripheral blood, obtained 28 days after the second AZD1222 dose. The source is an adult who received the AZD1222 COVID-19 vaccine. The CDR3 DNA reads as TGCGCCAGCAGTCAAAGGGACAGGGGGCATTCGATGGATGAGCAGTTCTTC. Protein product: CASSQRDRGHSMDEQFF.